This TCR beta chain derives from a study of shared clonotypes between healthy human individuals. The naive CD8 subset, CD45RO-negative cells positively selected for CCR7, excluded terminally differentiated effector memory CD45RA+ cells. Measured with immunoSEQ multiplex PCR; TCRdb has only the in-frame clones, and not every one. Of 1.5 million to 2.5 million clones listed, about 95% are singletons. Sequencing was carried out using naive CD8+ T cells sorted from blood. This receptor was taken from a man in his late teens or twenties in good health.

CDR3 nucleotides: TGTGCCAGCAGTTCCCCGGCGGAGCGCCCCTACGAGCAGTACTTC. The encoded protein is CASSSPAERPYEQYF. The chain links TRBV2 to TRBJ2-7; D not certain. Trimming took 5 bases from V and 2 from J, leaving 16 bases between them. CDR3 length: 15 amino acids. Germline V lookup: CDR1 SNHLY, CDR2 FYNNEI.